This T cell receptor (beta chain) originates from a study of T cells in Graves' hyperthyroidism and ophthalmopathy. Study in general: It was at initial diagnosis, before any treatment, that peripheral blood was collected.

Extraction of PBMCs used roughly 9.3 ml of fresh peripheral blood. This clonotype was picked up many times. Its cognate antigen is unknown. Study-level findings and limits: From stable hyperthyroidism, ophthalmopathy was separated by a 13 V-J model. Most clonotypes that expanded in the thyroid above 0.001 also showed up in blood.

Amplified TCR beta CDR3 regions derived from RNA transcripts. First-round RT-PCR with HTBI primers amplified the TCR CDR3 region. TCRdb passed the multiplex PCR reads through MiXCR, listing each CDR3 protein once. The sample includes about 500,000 distinct CDR3 sequences, over 13% seen only once; the top ten take under 20%. V lost 1 base and J lost 0; bases outside the gene matches: 21. Germline loops: CDR1 SGDLS, CDR2 YYNGEE. The CDR3 runs 22 residues. The receptor was isolated from a woman between 18 and 30 years old with Graves' hyperthyroidism. V is TRBV9 and J is TRBJ2-3, with 9 bases that match TRBD2. Sequencing was performed on blood. CDR3 amino acids: CASSVSTRSPGLAPRSTDTQYF. The CDR3, as DNA: TGTGCCAGCAGCGTAAGTACGAGAAGCCCGGGACTAGCCCCCAGGAGCACAGATACGCAGTATTTT. The variable domain in full, completed from reference TRBV9 and TRBJ2-3, reads DSGVTQTPKHLITATGQRVTLRCSPRSGDLSVYWYQQSLDQGLQFLIQYYNGEERAKGNILERFSAQQFPDLHSELNLSSLELGDSALYFCASSVSTRSPGLAPRSTDTQYFGPGTRLTVL.